These 12 T cell receptor beta chains originate from one sample sequenced in a study of blood T cell repertoires in COVID-19. The repertoire was sequenced with immunoSEQ multiplex PCR; TCRdb's copy has only in-frame clones and lacks some. Among 350,000 to 450,000 clones listed, roughly 90% were seen once. Sequenced material: PBMCs or T cells enriched from blood (not recorded which). The receptors here all came from a woman under 30 who had been exposed to COVID-19.

With regard to this clone: The same CDR3 also results from other DNA sequences found in this sample. This chain's CDR3 is CASSVGGGGAGIGETQYF. In nucleotides, the CDR3 is TGTGCCAGCAGCGTAGGCGGAGGGGGGGCAGGGATAGGAGAGACCCAGTACTTC. V usage is TRBV9 and J usage is TRBJ2-5, with a weak D call TRBD2 (7 bases). This CDR3 spans 18 amino acids. Germline CDR1 and CDR2: SGDLS and YYNGEE. V dropped 0 bases and J dropped 4 bases, with 22 bases sitting between them.

V and J are TRBV2 and TRBJ1-1; TRBD1 matches at 8 bases. Germline CDR1 and CDR2: SNHLY and FYNNEI. This CDR3 contains 16 residues. J gave up 8 bases and V 7 bases, and 18 bases lay outside the gene matches. The chain's CDR3 is CASITLLLQGGKEAFF. The CDR3 DNA reads as TGTGCCAGCATTACCCTTCTCTTACAGGGGGGAAAAGAAGCTTTCTTT.

V usage is TRBV14 and J usage is TRBJ2-7; 9 bases fit TRBD1. This CDR3 is 16 amino acids long. Per the germline V gene, CDR1 is SGHDN and CDR2 is FVKESK. J was trimmed by 4 bases and V by 0 bases; bases with no gene match: 7. The CDR3 bases are TGTGCCAGCAGCCAAGATATTGGGGACAGGGCATACGAGCAGTACTTC. This sequence encodes CASSQDIGDRAYEQYF.

The chain is built from TRBV28 and TRBJ1-6, with 7 bases identical to TRBD1. V lost 7 bases to trimming and J lost 11 bases; unmatched junction nucleotides: 8. This CDR3 is 13 amino acids long. Germline values: CDR1 MDHEN, CDR2 SYDVKM. The CDR3 DNA is TGTGCCAGCACCCAATCGGGACAGCCACCCCTCCACTTT. Its protein is CASTQSGQPPLHF.

This rearrangement joins TRBV30 to TRBJ1-4; D not resolved. This CDR3 comprises 12 residues. V was cut by 3 bases and J by 8 bases, with 10 bases left in between. Looked up from germline, CDR1 is GTSNPN and CDR2 is SVGIG (reference sequence). CDR3 sequence: CAWSGRREKLFF. The CDR3 coding sequence is TGTGCCTGGAGCGGGAGGCGGGAAAAACTGTTTTTT.

Here the CDR3 DNA reads TGTGCCAGCAGCTTGAAGCCACCTTTCGAGGAGCAGTACTTC. Translated: CASSLKPPFEEQYF. J is TRBJ2-7 and V is TRBV5-5; D is ambiguous. Germline V gene lookup returns CDR1 SGHKS and CDR2 YYEKEE (reference sequence). CDR3 length: 14 amino acids. V lost 1 base and J lost 7, with 15 bases in between.

The chain links TRBV27 to TRBJ1-6, with D possibly matching TRBD1 (6 bases). The CDR3 totals 16 residues. V lost 4 bases, J lost 9 bases, and 19 bases lay in between. CDR1 MNHEY and CDR2 SMNVEV come from the germline V gene (reference sequence). The CDR3 DNA reads as TGTGCCAGCAGTTCGACCTCGACAGGAAGTCGTTCACCCCTCCACTTT. Translation gives CASSSTSTGSRSPLHF.

The genes are TRBV6-5 and TRBJ2-1, with 10 positions matching TRBD2. This CDR3 region has 15 residues. J was trimmed by 9 bases and V by 1 base; bases with no gene match: 6. CDR1 is MNHEY, CDR2 SVGAGI, per germline. The CDR3 DNA follows: TGTGCCAGCAGTTACTGGCCTAGCGGGAGAGGTGAGCAGTTCTTC. Translation gives CASSYWPSGRGEQFF.

The chain employs TRBV6-4 and TRBJ2-1; D is ambiguous. V lost 5 bases and J lost 2, with 13 bases in between. Germline V CDR1 and CDR2: MRHNA, SNTAGT. CDR3 length equals 15 residues. Written as DNA, the CDR3 is TGTGCCAGCAGTACTACCTCGGCTCCCTACAATGAGCAGTTCTTC. The encoded protein is CASSTTSAPYNEQFF.

This clone was seen a handful of times. The V and J genes are TRBV28 and TRBJ2-7, with a weak D call TRBD2 (5 bases). CDR3 length: 12 residues. Germline loops: CDR1 MDHEN, CDR2 SYDVKM. V lost 7 bases, J lost 4 bases, and 11 bases lay in between. The CDR3 coding sequence is TGTGCCAGCACGTCCGGGGTGTACGAGCAGTACTTC. The encoded protein is CASTSGVYEQYF.

The J gene is TRBJ2-4, the V gene TRBV3-1 (or the pseudogene TRBV3-2); possibly TRBD2 for D (5 bases). This CDR3 contains 16 residues. V lost 3 bases to trimming and J lost 3 bases, with 15 bases between them. Germline V gene data show CDR1 as LGHDT and CDR2 as YNNKEL (reference sequence). This CDR3 reads CASSHAPSGYKNIQYF. In DNA, the CDR3 is TGTGCCAGCAGCCATGCTCCGAGCGGTTACAAAAACATTCAGTACTTC.

This clone was recorded once. This sequence joins TRBV18 and TRBJ1-5; no clear D. V lost 1 base to trimming and J lost 2 bases, with 12 bases between them. There are 16 residues in the CDR3. Germline CDR1 reads KGHSH; CDR2 reads LQKENI. The CDR3 region is CASSPLKGDGNQPQHF. The CDR3 DNA is TGTGCCAGCTCACCACTTAAGGGAGACGGCAATCAGCCCCAGCATTTT.